This T cell receptor beta chain was found in a study of OX40 agonist ivuxolimab in advanced cancers. Looking at the study overall: Enrollees could have had prior anti-PD-1, anti-PD-L1 or anti-CTLA-4 therapy, which 30% to 50% had received.

The assay was immunoSEQ multiplex PCR, and TCRdb's table has in-frame clones only and misses some. This sample yields 45,000 to 75,000 clones, of which roughly 77% are seen a single time; 0.95% to 1.5% belongs to the top ten. This clone is categorized as medium-sized (0.01 to 0.1%). At the DNA level, this CDR3 is encoded by other sequences in the same sample as well. V lost 6 bases, J lost 1 base, and 10 bases lay in between. CDR3 length: 14 residues. Germline CDR1 is ENHRY and CDR2 is SYGVKD. The genes are TRBV10-3 and TRBJ1-5; D gene uncertain. The sequencing here drew on CD4+ or CD8+ T cells sorted from blood, taken in a trial of the OX40 agonist ivuxolimab. This sequence originates from an adult with an advanced solid tumor such as melanoma, head and neck, liver or kidney cancer. The CDR3 DNA reads as TGTGCCATCAGAACCGGGATGAGCAATCAGCCCCAGCATTTT. Residues: CAIRTGMSNQPQHF.